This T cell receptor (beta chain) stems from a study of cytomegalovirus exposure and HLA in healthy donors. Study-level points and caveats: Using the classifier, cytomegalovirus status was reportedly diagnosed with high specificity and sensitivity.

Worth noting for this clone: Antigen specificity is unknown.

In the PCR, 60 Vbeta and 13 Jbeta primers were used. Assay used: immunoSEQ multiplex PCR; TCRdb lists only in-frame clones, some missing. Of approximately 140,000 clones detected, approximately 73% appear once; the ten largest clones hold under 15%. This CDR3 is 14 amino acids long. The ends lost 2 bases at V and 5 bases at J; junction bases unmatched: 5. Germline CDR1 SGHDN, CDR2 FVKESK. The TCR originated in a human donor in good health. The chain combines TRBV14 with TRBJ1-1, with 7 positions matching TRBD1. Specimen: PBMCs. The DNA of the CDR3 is TGTGCCAGCAGCCAAAGACAGGGAGGAACTGAAGCTTTCTTT. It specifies CASSQRQGGTEAFF.